This TCR beta chain derives from a study of blood T cell repertoires in COVID-19. Looking at the study overall: From the United States, Italy and Spain came samples of acute and convalescent COVID-19. The analysed material was cDNA or gDNA that came from T cells, B-cell-depleted T cells, or PBMCs.

Source study methods: Amplifying reference gene primers gave estimates of nucleated cell counts. The repertoire was sequenced with immunoSEQ multiplex PCR; TCRdb's copy has only in-frame clones and lacks some. D and trimming come from the DNA, and the V and J calls and clone size come from that table. The table has more than 110,000 clones, approximately 90% seen once. The CDR3 extends over 15 amino acids. Trimming removed 4 bases from V and 0 bases from J, with 10 bases in between. Germline CDR1 is SGHRS and CDR2 is YFSETQ. J is TRBJ1-4 and V is TRBV5-1; D is uncertain. The receptor's source is a woman of 80 years or more with acute or convalescent COVID-19. Sequences were obtained from peripheral blood. CDR3 region: CASSDPGSTNEKLFF. The CDR3 DNA follows: TGCGCCAGCAGCGACCCGGGATCAACTAATGAAAAACTGTTTTTT.